The sequence of this TCR beta chain was determined in a study of regulatory T cells in long-lasting Graves disease. For the study at large: New Graves' disease cases had less than 3 months of antithyroid drugs.

Specified time point: newly diagnosed GD, antithyroid drugs for less than 3 months. Construction of the TCR library relied on RNA isolated from PBMCs. Patients came through an endocrinology department, and that department was in Xi'an, China. Construction of the TCR beta libraries employed iRepertoire HTBI primers in conjunction with Arm-PCR of CDR3 regions. TCRdb re-called the multiplex PCR reads through MiXCR, storing one row per CDR3 protein. The data hold about 370,000 distinct CDR3 sequences, with less than 20% observed a single time. This clonotype was recorded many times. Trimming took 5 bases from V and 7 from J, leaving 9 bases between them. Looked up from germline, CDR1 is MNHNS and CDR2 is SASEGT. The CDR3 runs 12 residues.

The V call is TRBV6-1, the J call TRBJ2-1, with TRBD1 as a possible D gene (6 bases). Sequencing was performed on peripheral blood mononuclear cells (PBMCs), taken at new diagnosis, from a patient treated with antithyroid drugs. The receptor's source is a female donor with Graves disease. The CDR3 sequence: CASSRQVNEQFF. The CDR3 DNA reads TGTGCCAGCAGTCGACAGGTTAATGAGCAGTTCTTC.